A selection of T cell receptor beta chains follows, all from one sample in a study of early T cells in non-severe SARS-CoV-2 infection. TCRdb recomputed calls from the 5' RACE reads with MiXCR, one row per CDR3 protein. This table holds roughly 75,000 distinct CDR3 sequences, roughly 12% found once. The specimen sequenced was whole blood. These receptors were taken from an adult who was a healthcare worker with PCR-confirmed SARS-CoV-2 infection or an uninfected control (not recorded which). CDR3s include the opening cysteine and the closing phenylalanine or tryptophan. D genes are given only for firm matches. Part of the rows lack a size; the others show once, few, many or a class for expanded clones.

d_gene	j_gene	abundance	v_gene	CDR3nt	CDR3aa
TRBD2	TRBJ2-1	.	TRBV28	TGTGCCAACAGAAAGCGGGAGACGGTTAGCGGGAATGAGCAGTTCTTC	CANRKRETVSGNEQFF
.	TRBJ2-2	many	TRBV3-1	TGTGCCAGCAGCCAAGTGGTGGGTACTGTAAAAGGGAACACCGGGGAGCTGTTTTTT	CASSQVVGTVKGNTGELFF
.	TRBJ2-2	.	TRBV29-1	TGCAGCCACGGACTAGGGGGGAGAGGTACCGGGGAGCTGTTTTTT	CSHGLGGRGTGELFF
.	TRBJ2-5	few	TRBV7-6	TGTGCCAGCAGCCAAGCCGGGGGGCCCCAAGAGACCCAGTACTTC	CASSQAGGPQETQYF
.	TRBJ2-2	many	TRBV3-1	TGTGCCAGCGGAGGGGCCCACACCGGGGAGCTGTTTTTT	CASGGAHTGELFF
.	TRBJ2-5	.	TRBV5-1	TGCGCCAGCAGCTTGGCCCTAGCTCCCCAAGAGACCCAGTACTTC	CASSLALAPQETQYF
.	TRBJ2-3	many	TRBV7-2	TGTGCCAGCAGCCCTTCCAGGGAGCAAAATACGCAGTATTTT	CASSPSREQNTQYF
.	TRBJ2-5	.	TRBV15	TGTGCCACCAGCAGGGGTTCGGCAGAGACCCAGTACTTC	CATSRGSAETQYF
.	TRBJ2-2	few	TRBV7-8	TGTGCCAGCAGCTTAGGAGGGGCCCCCGGGGAGCTGTTTTTT	CASSLGGAPGELFF
.	TRBJ2-3	few	TRBV4-2	TGTGCCAGCAGCCAAGAAAGGCTTAGCACAGATACGCAGTATTTT	CASSQERLSTDTQYF
TRBD1	TRBJ2-7	few	TRBV3-1	TGTGCCAGCAGCCGCGGACAGGTTAATTCCTACGAGCAGTACTTC	CASSRGQVNSYEQYF
TRBD1	TRBJ2-3	many	TRBV20-1	TGCAGTGCTAGATCGACAGGGGAGGCAGATACGCAGTATTTT	CSARSTGEADTQYF
.	TRBJ2-7	many	TRBV12-3/TRBV12-4	TGTGCCAGCAGTATCGGCTACGAGCAGTACTTC	CASSIGYEQYF
TRBD2	TRBJ2-4	few	TRBV2	TGTGCCAGCAGTTCAGGGCTAGCGGGAAGGGGCATTCAGTACTTC	CASSSGLAGRGIQYF
TRBD1	TRBJ2-7	few	TRBV27	TGTGCCAGCAGCTGGACAGGATTCATCTACGAGCAGTACTTC	CASSWTGFIYEQYF
.	TRBJ1-6	.	TRBV28	TGTGCCAGCAGCCGCTTCGACCTCCACTTT	CASSRFDLHF
.	TRBJ2-1	.	TRBV6-1	TGTGCCAGCAGTGATTCCTACTACAATGAGCAGTTCTTC	CASSDSYYNEQFF
.	TRBJ2-6	many	TRBV28	TGTGCCAGCAGACCGGCGGGATCCTCTGGGGCCAACGTCCTGACTTTC	CASRPAGSSGANVLTF
.	TRBJ1-3	few	TRBV2	TGTGCCAGCAACGGTTCTCCAGGAAACACCATATATTTT	CASNGSPGNTIYF
TRBD1	TRBJ2-7	.	TRBV20-1	TGCAGTGCTAAGGACAGGGGGCTTGACGAGCAGTACTTC	CSAKDRGLDEQYF
.	TRBJ2-6	many	TRBV3-1	TGTGCCAGCAGCCTCACGGCTGGGGCCAACGTCCTGACTTTC	CASSLTAGANVLTF
.	TRBJ2-7	few	TRBV7-9	TGTGCCAGCAGCGAGGGGGTACTTTACGAGCAGTACTTC	CASSEGVLYEQYF
TRBD2	TRBJ2-5	few	TRBV4-2	TGTGCCAGCAGCCAAGATGTTGCGCTAGCGGGAGCGGGGGAGACCCAGTACTTC	CASSQDVALAGAGETQYF
.	TRBJ2-3	.	TRBV28	TGTGCCAGCATATGGTCCGGGACACCGAGAGCAGATACGCAGTATTTT	CASIWSGTPRADTQYF
.	TRBJ2-6	few	TRBV6-5	TGTGCCAGCAGTTACGGGGGGCACTCTGGGGCCAACGTCCTGACTTTC	CASSYGGHSGANVLTF
.	TRBJ2-7	many	TRBV6-2/TRBV6-3	TGTGCCAGCAGTTTTACCGTCTACGAGCAGTACTTC	CASSFTVYEQYF
TRBD2	TRBJ2-1	many	TRBV12-3/TRBV12-4	TGTGCCAGCACCGCGAGCGGGGCTTCCTACAATGAGCAGTTCTTC	CASTASGASYNEQFF
.	TRBJ2-2	many	TRBV5-6	TGTGCCAGCAGCTTGAAGAACACCGGGGAGCTGTTTTTT	CASSLKNTGELFF
.	TRBJ2-2	few	TRBV7-8	TGTGCCAGCAGCTTATACGATTTATCGGGCACCGGGGAGCTGTTTTTT	CASSLYDLSGTGELFF
TRBD1	TRBJ1-2	.	TRBV27	TGTGCCAGCAGTTTGGGAGGACAGGGGAACTATGGCTACACCTTC	CASSLGGQGNYGYTF
.	TRBJ1-1	few	TRBV7-3	TGTGCCAGCAGCTCAAGGAGGAACACTGAAGCTTTCTTT	CASSSRRNTEAFF
.	TRBJ1-6	.	TRBV12-3/TRBV12-4	TGTGCCAGCAGTCACAAGGGTTTGAATAATTCACCCCTCCACTTT	CASSHKGLNNSPLHF
TRBD2	TRBJ2-1	.	TRBV7-9	TGTGCCAGCAGCTTGACTAGCGGGAGGGTCAATGAGCAGTTCTTC	CASSLTSGRVNEQFF
TRBD1	TRBJ1-2	.	TRBV10-3	TGTGCCATCAGTGAGGGAGGACAGGGGTACACCTTC	CAISEGGQGYTF
.	TRBJ1-4	few	TRBV28	TGTGCCAGCAACTCACAGGCTAATGAAAAACTGTTTTTT	CASNSQANEKLFF
TRBD1	TRBJ1-2	.	TRBV12-3/TRBV12-4	TGTGCCAGCAGTTACACCGACAGGGAAGTTGGCTACACCTTC	CASSYTDREVGYTF
TRBD1	TRBJ1-4	few	TRBV28	TGTGCCAGCAGTTTGGGACAGGACCATGAAAAACTGTTTTTT	CASSLGQDHEKLFF
TRBD1	TRBJ1-1	many	TRBV7-3	TGTGCCAGCAGCTTGGGACAGGGGGCGAGCACTGAAGCTTTCTTT	CASSLGQGASTEAFF
TRBD1	TRBJ2-1	few	TRBV2	TGTGCCAGCAGTGTTTGGACAGGGTCTGTCAATGAGCAGTTCTTC	CASSVWTGSVNEQFF
TRBD2	TRBJ2-1	few	TRBV3-1	TGTGCCAGCAGCCAAGGGGCCCGCGGGAGGGGGAATGAGCAGTTCTTC	CASSQGARGRGNEQFF
.	TRBJ1-4	.	TRBV12-3/TRBV12-4	TGTGCCAGCAGTTTTTTCCTGAGCACTACCCGGGAAAAACTGTTTTTT	CASSFFLSTTREKLFF
.	TRBJ2-5	.	TRBV7-2	TGTGCCAGCAGCTACCAACTCGGAGAGACCCAGTACTTC	CASSYQLGETQYF
TRBD2	TRBJ2-1	.	TRBV10-3	TGTGCCATCAGGGCTAGCGGGAACGACAATGAGCAGTTCTTC	CAIRASGNDNEQFF
TRBD1	TRBJ2-5	many	TRBV5-1	TGCGCCAGCAGCCCCGGGGACAGCCAAGAGACCCAGTACTTC	CASSPGDSQETQYF
.	TRBJ1-6	many	TRBV10-3	TGTGCCATCAGTGAAACTACAGCCTCTAATTCACCCCTCCACTTT	CAISETTASNSPLHF
.	TRBJ2-3	.	TRBV28	TGTGCCAGCAGTACCTATGGGGGCGGCCCCACAGATACGCAGTATTTT	CASSTYGGGPTDTQYF
.	TRBJ1-1	.	TRBV18	TGTGCCAGCTCACCCGGGACCCGAATCGCGGAGGCTTTCTTT	CASSPGTRIAEAFF
.	TRBJ1-5	few	TRBV20-1	TGCAGTGCTAGGGCCTTCGGGGGACGGGATCAGCCCCAGCATTTT	CSARAFGGRDQPQHF
TRBD2	TRBJ2-6	few	TRBV5-1	TGCGCCAGCAGCTATCGCGGGAGGGCCTCTGGGGCCAACGTCCTGACTTTC	CASSYRGRASGANVLTF
TRBD2	TRBJ2-5	.	TRBV5-1	TGCGCCAGCAGCTCCGAGCGAGGGACTAGCGGGGATTATTGGACCCAGTACTTC	CASSSERGTSGDYWTQYF
TRBD2	TRBJ2-1	many	TRBV11-2	TGTGCCAGCAGCATTAGCGGGAGGGCCCGCTCCTACAATGAGCAGTTCTTC	CASSISGRARSYNEQFF
TRBD2	TRBJ2-7	few	TRBV2	TGTGCCAGCAGTGAAGCGCCTCAAGCGGGGTCCGCCTACGAGCAGTACTTC	CASSEAPQAGSAYEQYF
.	TRBJ2-1	few	TRBV27	TGTAGTACATGGCAAGGTGACGAGCAGTTCTTC	CSTWQGDEQFF